These 4 T cell receptor beta chains were sequenced from one sample in a study of T-cell reconstitution after alpha-beta-depleted transplantation in children (dated by TCRdb to about 2016). Libraries were made using PCR. Sequencing relied on an Illumina HiSeq 2500. To normalize quantification of the TCRbeta repertoire, the TCR libraries were built with molecular barcoding that relied on unique molecular identifiers. The raw public reads went through TCRdb reprocessing: fastp at Q25, MiXCR clone calling, in-frame beta chains kept. Here each entry gathers all rows of one CDR3 protein and keeps the most common genes and DNA. For this sample the table gives approximately 400,000 distinct CDR3 sequences, of which roughly a tenth were detected only once. The top ten constitute over 4.5% of the sample. The input for sequencing was PBMCs from the stem cell graft donor, taken from the stem cell graft. The receptor set was obtained from a human donor who donated a stem cell graft to a child with acute myeloid leukemia.

This clonotype was seen many times. The CDR3 loop reads CASSLGFRTDTQYF. For the CDR3, the DNA is TGTGCCAGCAGCTTAGGGTTTAGGACCGATACGCAGTATTTT. The rearrangement joins TRBV7-2 to TRBJ2-3; no clear D. Germline loops: CDR1 SGHTA, CDR2 FQGNSA. Deletions cut 1 base from V and 6 bases from J, with 11 bases between. The CDR3 consists of 14 residues.

This clonotype appeared many times. CDR3 loop: CASSLSRDGFYGYTF. The CDR3 coding sequence is TGTGCCAGCAGCTTAAGCCGGGACGGTTTCTATGGCTACACCTTC. The chain uses TRBV11-2 and TRBJ1-2; maybe TRBD1 (5 bases). V was shortened by 2 bases and J by 4 bases, with 14 bases between the two germline ends. The CDR3 covers 15 residues. CDR1 is SGHAT and CDR2 is FQNNGV in the germline V gene.

A few counts support this clonotype. The V gene is TRBV6-1, the J gene TRBJ2-1; 11 nucleotides match TRBD2. The CDR3 loop spans 15 amino acids. Germline V gene lookup returns CDR1 MNHNS and CDR2 SASEGT. V gave up 5 bases and J gave up 7 bases; unmatched junction bases: 7. The CDR3: CASSLGTSGPNEQFF. CDR3 in DNA: TGTGCCAGCAGTCTCGGGACTAGCGGACCTAATGAGCAGTTCTTC.

Remarks on this clonotype: A read error is possible here, since a much larger clone lies one base away. The rearrangement joins TRBV7-2 to TRBJ2-3; D not resolved. Trimming took 0 bases from V and 0 from J, leaving 10 bases between them. The CDR3 spans 16 residues. The germline gives CDR1 SGHTA, CDR2 FQGNSA. Written as DNA, the CDR3 is TGTGCCAGCAGCTTAGCGCGAGTAGCTAGCACAGATACGCAGTATTTT. Protein: CASSLARVASTDTQYF.